This T cell receptor beta chain was identified in a study of OX40 agonist ivuxolimab in advanced cancers. Study details: Ivuxolimab was administered intravenously to patients at 0.01 to 10 mg/kg every 2 weeks. Dose-escalation subjects each had hepatocellular carcinoma, melanoma, renal cell or head and neck cancer. The mean age was approximately 60 years, ranging from roughly 23 to 79, with approximately 85% of participants male.

Autoimmune disease history or systemic immunosuppression was exclusionary. Profiling relied on immunoSEQ multiplex PCR, and the TCRdb table lists in-frame clones only, not all of them. This table has about 64,000 clones, approximately 78% appearing once. Deletions cut 8 bases from V and 0 bases from J, with 25 bases between. The CDR3 length is 18 residues. Per the germline V gene, CDR1 is ENHRY and CDR2 is SYGVKD. The TCR originated in an adult with an advanced solid tumor such as melanoma, head and neck, liver or kidney cancer. The chain couples TRBV10-3 to TRBJ1-2; tentatively, D is TRBD1 (5 bases). Source: CD4+ or CD8+ T cells sorted from blood, taken in a trial of the OX40 agonist ivuxolimab. CDR3 DNA sequence: TGTGCCATCGGGCGAGGAGGGGCAACCCTGCCTACTAACTATGGCTACACCTTC. As protein: CAIGRGGATLPTNYGYTF.